Below are 19 T cell receptor beta chains sequenced from a single sample in a study of blood T cell repertoires in COVID-19 (TCRdb year 2020). The library came from the immunoSEQ multiplex PCR assay. The table comes from immuneACCESS by way of TCRdb, which keeps in-frame sequences with V and J called. Part of the clones is missing from these tables; in studies checked, under half for an unresolved V gene and the rest for unknown reasons. This sample has over 250,000 clones in its table, and over 75% of those were observed once. Around 5.5% of the sample lies in the top ten. Sequencing used peripheral blood. These receptors all come from a middle-aged man with active or convalescent COVID-19.

The genes are TRBV3-1 (or the pseudogene TRBV3-2) and TRBJ2-7; perhaps TRBD2 as D (5 bases). CDR1 LGHDT and CDR2 YNNKEL come from the germline V gene (reference sequence). The CDR3 extends over 13 amino acids. V was pared by 4 bases and J by 0 bases, with 7 bases between. CDR3 bases: TGTGCCAGCAGCCCTAGCAGCTCCTACGAGCAGTACTTC. It yields the protein CASSPSSSYEQYF.

This chain joins TRBV27 and TRBJ1-5; D gene ambiguous. The CDR3 consists of 13 residues. V shed 3 bases and J shed 5 bases, with 8 bases lying between them. Germline loops: CDR1 MNHEY, CDR2 SMNVEV (reference sequence). The CDR3 spells CASSLGFHQPQHF. CDR3 DNA sequence: TGTGCCAGCAGTTTGGGCTTCCATCAGCCCCAGCATTTT.

CDR3 sequence reads: CASSLWDFTGNYEQYF. CDR3 nucleotide sequence: TGTGCCAGCAGTTTATGGGACTTTACGGGAAACTACGAGCAGTACTTC. This rearrangement joins TRBV28 to TRBJ2-7; perhaps TRBD2 as D (5 bases). V was clipped by 0 bases and J by 3 bases, with 15 bases between them. CDR3 length: 16 amino acids. CDR1 and CDR2 (germline): MDHEN, SYDVKM.

This clone came up a few times. The CDR3 nucleotides are TGTGCCAGCAGCGGCCGGAGGGCCCCCCCCTACAATGAGCAGTTCTTC. It specifies CASSGRRAPPYNEQFF. The genes are TRBV7-8 and TRBJ2-1, with D perhaps matching TRBD2 (6 bases). The length of the CDR3 is 16 residues. From germline, CDR1 is SGHVS and CDR2 FQNEAQ. The V and J ends lost 5 bases and 2 bases respectively, with 16 bases between them.

The chain links TRBV7-8 to TRBJ1-5, with 9 bases identical to TRBD1. The germline gives CDR1 SGHVS, CDR2 FQNEAQ. CDR3 size: 15 residues. V was clipped by 0 bases and J by 6 bases; unmatched bases: 3. The CDR3: CASSLADRGGQPQHF. The DNA of the CDR3 is TGTGCCAGCAGCTTAGCGGACAGGGGTGGTCAGCCCCAGCATTTT.

This chain links TRBV3-1 (or the pseudogene TRBV3-2) with TRBJ2-4; D gene uncertain. V was shortened by 0 bases and J by 13 bases, with 13 bases between the two germline ends. CDR1 LGHDT and CDR2 YNNKEL come from the germline V gene (reference sequence). The CDR3 runs to 13 residues. CDR3 nucleotide sequence: TGTGCCAGCAGCCAAGATCCAGTTAGTAGCCAGTACTTC. Protein: CASSQDPVSSQYF.

The rearrangement links TRBV30 to TRBJ2-5, with a tentative D call TRBD2 (5 bases). Germline loops: CDR1 GTSNPN, CDR2 SVGIG (reference sequence). Deletions cut 0 bases from V and 1 base from J, with 27 bases between. The CDR3 spans 20 residues. DNA for the CDR3: TGTGCCTGGAGTGTACTGGGCAGAGGCGGGCGGACGACCGTCCAAGAGACCCAGTACTTC. The encoded protein is CAWSVLGRGGRTTVQETQYF.

V usage is TRBV27 and J usage is TRBJ2-7, with 7 positions matching TRBD2. The CDR3 is 18 amino acids. Trimming at V came to 3 bases and at J to 1 base, leaving 15 bases not matched to a gene. Germline V CDR1 and CDR2: MNHEY, SMNVEV (reference sequence). CDR3 region: CASSFRFRRRESSYEQYF. The CDR3 coding sequence is TGTGCCAGCAGTTTTCGCTTCCGCCGGCGGGAGTCATCCTACGAGCAGTACTTC.

The V gene is TRBV5-5, the J gene TRBJ1-2, with D perhaps TRBD1 (5 bases). V lost 5 bases and J lost 4, with 18 bases in between. The germline V gene encodes CDR1 SGHKS and CDR2 YYEKEE (reference sequence). The CDR3 extends over 15 amino acids. This chain's CDR3 is CASSYRDGEGYGYTF. CDR3 coding DNA: TGTGCCAGCAGTTACCGGGACGGGGAGGGCTATGGCTACACCTTC.

This clone appeared once. The chain employs TRBV4-2 and TRBJ1-5; D is perhaps TRBD1 (5 bases). The V gene lost 1 base and the J gene lost 4 bases, with 14 bases spanning the gap. The germline V gene encodes CDR1 LGHNA and CDR2 YNFKEQ. The CDR3 has 16 amino acids. CDR3 DNA sequence: TGTGCCAGCAGCCAAGGAGGCCAGGGCCAAAATCAGCCCCAGCATTTT. Its translation is CASSQGGQGQNQPQHF.

The chain joins TRBV28 to TRBJ2-1; D may be TRBD1 (6 bases). The ends were cut back, 7 bases at V and 4 bases at J, with 17 bases in the middle. Germline lookup yields CDR1 MDHEN and CDR2 SYDVKM. CDR3 size: 15 residues. The CDR3: CASTPARQVYNEQFF. CDR3 bases: TGTGCCAGCACCCCTGCCCGACAGGTTTACAATGAGCAGTTCTTC.

J is TRBJ2-5 and V is TRBV7-2; 7 bases match TRBD2. The germline V gene encodes CDR1 SGHTA and CDR2 FQGNSA. With 2 bases clipped from V and 5 bases from J, the junction kept 11 bases outside the gene matches. This CDR3 contains 16 residues. DNA for the CDR3: TGTGCCAGCAGCTTATCAGCGGCCACGCGGGGGGAGACCCAGTACTTC. Its translation is CASSLSAATRGETQYF.

The chain couples TRBV19 to TRBJ1-1; 7 nucleotides agree with TRBD1. J gave up 1 base and V 6 bases, and 8 bases lay outside the gene matches. The CDR3 totals 15 residues. Per germline, CDR1 LNHDA and CDR2 SQIVND (reference sequence). The CDR3 coding sequence is TGTGCCAGTAGCTTCGGGACAGTCGGGAACACTGAAGCTTTCTTT. It encodes CASSFGTVGNTEAFF.

The chain recombines TRBV6-2 or TRBV6-3 with TRBJ1-5, with a tentative D call TRBD1 (5 bases). Looked up from germline, CDR1 is MNHEY and CDR2 is SVGEGT. Trimming shortened V by 6 bases and J by 3 bases, and 9 bases separated the two germline ends. The CDR3 totals 13 residues. The CDR3 loop reads CASSDRHNQPQHF. CDR3 coding DNA: TGTGCCAGCAGCGACAGACACAATCAGCCCCAGCATTTT.

The chain couples TRBV7-2 to TRBJ2-7; 14 bases align to TRBD2. Germline trimming cut 5 bases from V and 6 bases from J; bases unmatched to any gene: 6. The CDR3 is 15 amino acids. Germline V gives CDR1 SGHTA, CDR2 FQGNSA. The CDR3 coding sequence is TGTGCCAGCAGCCACTCCGGGACTAGCGGGAGCGAGCAGTACTTC. It is translated as CASSHSGTSGSEQYF.

The CDR3 coding sequence is TGTGCCAGCAGTTTGAGGGTTGATCAGCCCCAGCATTTT. It encodes CASSLRVDQPQHF. The chain has TRBV27 and TRBJ1-5; no definite D call. The CDR3 runs 13 residues. V lost 3 bases, J lost 5 bases, and 8 bases lay in between. Germline V gives CDR1 MNHEY, CDR2 SMNVEV (reference sequence).

The chain joins TRBV7-6 to TRBJ2-2; 8 bases agree with TRBD2. The CDR3 length is 16 residues. Germline V CDR1 and CDR2: SGHVS, FNYEAQ. V lost 4 bases to trimming and J lost 0 bases; unmatched junction nucleotides: 4. This CDR3 is CASSSTSGSNTGELFF. In DNA, the CDR3 is TGTGCCAGCAGCTCTACTAGCGGATCGAACACCGGGGAGCTGTTTTTT.

The CDR3: CASSVGADQETQYF. CDR3 DNA: TGTGCCAGCAGCGTAGGGGCTGACCAAGAGACCCAGTACTTC. The chain combines TRBV9 with TRBJ2-5, with unresolved D. Trimming stripped 0 bases from V and 0 bases from J, with 6 bases between. The CDR3 loop spans 14 amino acids. In germline, CDR1 is SGDLS, CDR2 YYNGEE.

The chain carries TRBV4-1 and TRBJ2-1, with D perhaps matching TRBD2 (6 bases). This CDR3 is built from 15 residues. The V end lost 2 bases, the J end lost 9 bases, and 17 bases lay between the germline ends. CDR1 is MGHRA and CDR2 is YSYEKL in the germline V gene. The CDR3 loop reads CASSQSLAPVGEQFF. The CDR3 DNA reads TGCGCCAGCAGCCAATCACTAGCTCCGGTCGGTGAGCAGTTCTTC.